These 18 T cell receptor beta chains came from one sample sequenced in a study of coeliac disease. Some clones are missing from TCRdb's copy, which holds only in-frame ones; the method was immunoSEQ multiplex PCR. The sample contains about 9,400 clones, 67% of which appear only once. The sample consisted of lamina propria lymphocytes from the gut. The receptors were gathered from a woman aged 60-75 years with celiac disease.

For the CDR3, the DNA is TGTGCCAGCGGACACCTGGACAGTAGCAATCAGCCCCAGCATTTT. Translation: CASGHLDSSNQPQHF. The chain joins TRBV25-1 to TRBJ1-5; tentative D call: TRBD1 (6 bases). The V end lost 8 bases, the J end lost 0 bases, and 14 bases lay between the germline ends. CDR3 length: 15 amino acids. Germline V lookup: CDR1 MGHDK, CDR2 SYGVNS.

This clone appeared once. J is TRBJ1-2 and V is TRBV11-2; D gene unclear. The CDR3 extends over 14 amino acids. The V and J ends lost 0 bases and 7 bases respectively, with 12 bases between them. The germline V gene encodes CDR1 SGHAT and CDR2 FQNNGV. CDR3 sequence: CASSLDLYWAGYTF. In nucleotides, the CDR3 is TGTGCCAGCAGCTTAGACTTGTATTGGGCTGGCTACACCTTC.

This clone was recorded only once. The V and J genes are TRBV9 and TRBJ2-3, with 8 nucleotides matching TRBD2. The CDR3 is 17 residues long. CDR1 is SGDLS, CDR2 YYNGEE, per germline. V shed 0 bases, J shed 1 base, and the junction held 7 bases outside the gene matches. The CDR3 nucleotides are TGTGCCAGCAGCGTAGGTGGTCGGGGGGGAGGCACAGATACGCAGTATTTT. Translation: CASSVGGRGGGTDTQYF.

This clone was counted a single time. The rearrangement links TRBV5-4 to TRBJ2-6; D may be TRBD1 (6 bases). Germline CDR1 SGHNT, CDR2 YYREEE (reference sequence). The V end lost 4 bases, the J end lost 0 bases, and 11 bases lay between the germline ends. The CDR3 contains 16 residues. In nucleotides, the CDR3 is TGTGCCAGCAGCAGGGACATTAGCTCTGGGGCCAACGTCCTGACTTTC. Protein: CASSRDISSGANVLTF.

The V gene is TRBV7-9, the J gene TRBJ2-1; 10 bases fit TRBD2. Germline lookup yields CDR1 SEHNR and CDR2 FQNEAQ (reference sequence). V shed 2 bases, J shed 5 bases, and the junction held 6 bases outside the gene matches. This CDR3 spans 16 amino acids. The CDR3 here is CASSLRRLAGNNEQFF. In DNA, the CDR3 is TGTGCCAGCAGCTTAAGGAGACTAGCGGGTAACAATGAGCAGTTCTTC.

This clone was detected only a few times. V is TRBV7-3 and J is TRBJ2-2, with 11 bases that match TRBD2. Germline trimming cut 6 bases from V and 3 bases from J; bases unmatched to any gene: 6. The CDR3 consists of 16 residues. CDR1 is SGHTA and CDR2 is FQGTGA in the germline V gene. This CDR3 reads CASSPSGRYDTGELFF. The CDR3 nucleotides read TGTGCCAGCAGTCCTAGCGGGAGGTACGACACCGGGGAGCTGTTTTTT.

V is TRBV20-1 and J is TRBJ2-1; D is unresolved. CDR1 and CDR2 (germline): DFQATT, SNEGSKA (reference sequence). The CDR3 consists of 8 residues. CDR3 DNA: TGCAGGCCTGGAGCGCAGTTCTTC. It codes for CRPGAQFF.

As DNA, the CDR3 is TGTGCCAGCAGCTTAGCGGGAGGCGTGTACAATGAGCAGTTCTTC. It yields the protein CASSLAGGVYNEQFF. The chain uses TRBV11-2 and TRBJ2-1; TRBD2 aligns across 7 bases. Germline V gene lookup returns CDR1 SGHAT and CDR2 FQNNGV. The V and J ends lost 1 base and 4 bases, in that order; junction bases with no gene match: 4. The length of the CDR3 is 15 residues.

V usage is TRBV19 and J usage is TRBJ1-2, with D maybe TRBD1 (5 bases). The CDR3 is 14 amino acids. V was clipped by 7 bases and J by 5 bases, with 17 bases between them. Germline V gene data show CDR1 as LNHDA and CDR2 as SQIVND (reference sequence). CDR3 sequence (DNA): TGTGCCAGTACGCAAGGGTGGGGCTCATATGGCTACACCTTC. Protein product: CASTQGWGSYGYTF. The full variable domain, in which reference TRBV19 and TRBJ1-2 provide the parts outside the CDR3, is DGGITQSPKYLFRKEGQNVTLSCEQNLNHDAMYWYRQDPGQGLRLIYYSQIVNDFQKGDIAEGYSVSREKKESFPLTVTSAQKNPTAFYLCASTQGWGSYGYTFGSGTRLTVV.

J is TRBJ2-1 and V is TRBV4-1; tentatively, D is TRBD1 (6 bases). V was pared by 2 bases and J by 10 bases, with 15 bases between. The germline V gene has CDR1 MGHRA and CDR2 YSYEKL. The CDR3 runs to 14 residues. The DNA for the CDR3 is TGCGCCAGCAGCCAATTCGAGACAGGTAGGGAGCAGTTCTTC. Its translation: CASSQFETGREQFF.

CDR3: CALNRWREEEQFF. CDR3 coding DNA: TGTGCCCTAAACCGTTGGCGGGAGGAAGAGCAGTTCTTC. The rearrangement joins TRBV30 to TRBJ2-1, with 8 bases matching TRBD2. The CDR3 has 13 residues. Looked up from germline, CDR1 is GTSNPN and CDR2 is SVGIG (reference sequence). Germline trimming cut 8 bases from V and 10 bases from J; bases unmatched to any gene: 13.

In its sample, this clone was seen once. The rearrangement links TRBV4-3 to TRBJ1-2, with D perhaps TRBD1 (6 bases). Deletions cut 0 bases from V and 7 bases from J, with 12 bases between. In germline, CDR1 is LGHNA, CDR2 YSLEER. CDR3 length: 14 amino acids. The CDR3 loop is CASSQDLGAGGYTF. The CDR3 region has the DNA TGCGCCAGCAGCCAAGATCTGGGGGCGGGTGGCTACACCTTC.

This chain uses TRBV28 with TRBJ1-5; D perhaps matches TRBD1 (6 bases). V gave up 4 bases and J gave up 0 bases, with 13 bases separating them. This CDR3 is 16 amino acids long. Germline V gene data show CDR1 as MDHEN and CDR2 as SYDVKM. The CDR3, as DNA: TGTGCCAGCAGTTCCGAAGGACAGTATAGCAATCAGCCCCAGCATTTT. Residues: CASSSEGQYSNQPQHF. Supplemented by reference TRBV28 and TRBJ1-5, the full variable domain reads DVKVTQSSRYLVKRTGEKVFLECVQDMDHENMFWYRQDPGLGLRLIYFSYDVKMKEKGDIPEGYSVSREKKERFSLILESASTNQTSMYLCASSSEGQYSNQPQHFGDGTRLSIL.

This clone was recorded a few times. This chain connects TRBV5-1 to TRBJ2-6, with TRBD1 as a possible D gene (5 bases). The closer fit of TRBJ2-5 to the DNA end suggests the J call may be wrong. Germline CDR1 is SGHRS and CDR2 is YFSETQ. This CDR3 is built from 15 residues. The CDR3 spells CASSLSGAAQETQYF. In nucleotides, the CDR3 is TGCGCCAGCAGCTTATCTGGGGCAGCCCAAGAGACCCAGTACTTC.

The V gene is TRBV4-1, the J gene TRBJ1-5; D possibly corresponds to TRBD1 (5 bases). The CDR3 contains 13 residues. Germline V gene lookup returns CDR1 MGHRA and CDR2 YSYEKL. V dropped 2 bases and J dropped 11 bases, with 13 bases sitting between them. CDR3 sequence: CASSQQGLSAQHF. CDR3 nucleotide sequence: TGCGCCAGCAGCCAACAGGGACTATCGGCCCAGCATTTT.

The V and J genes are TRBV5-4 and TRBJ2-4; 7 nucleotides line up with TRBD1. Germline CDR1 reads SGHNT; CDR2 reads YYREEE (reference sequence). There are 16 residues in the CDR3. Trimming removed 3 bases from V and 3 bases from J; junction bases left unmatched: 9. CDR3 protein: CASSSGQELGKNIQYF. CDR3 sequence (DNA): TGTGCCAGCAGCTCCGGACAGGAATTGGGCAAAAACATTCAGTACTTC.

The genes are TRBV10-3 and TRBJ1-6; D perhaps matches TRBD1 (5 bases). CDR1 and CDR2 from the germline V gene are ENHRY and SYGVKD. The CDR3 runs 16 residues. Trimming stripped 2 bases from V and 5 bases from J, with 13 bases between. CDR3 bases: TGTGCCATCAGTGAGCAGGGTACGAATAATAATTCACCCCTCCACTTT. Amino acids: CAISEQGTNNNSPLHF.

This rearrangement joins TRBV5-1 to TRBJ2-3; possibly TRBD1 for D (5 bases). The CDR3 sequence is 15 residues long. Looked up from germline, CDR1 is SGHRS and CDR2 is YFSETQ. V was cut by 0 bases and J by 3 bases, with 11 bases left in between. The CDR3 nucleotides are TGCGCCAGCAGCTTGGGGGCCTCAGGGACAGATACGCAGTATTTT. Protein sequence: CASSLGASGTDTQYF.